These 12 T cell receptor beta chains share one sample of origin, sequenced in a study of CD8 T cells in ankylosing spondylitis. TCRdb processed the 5' RACE reads anew with MiXCR; each CDR3 protein has one entry. The sample includes around 90,000 distinct CDR3 sequences, about 27% of them seen just once. What was sequenced was blood, either unsorted or a sorted T cell fraction (not recorded which). Receptors originate from a male donor with ankylosing spondylitis or in good health (not recorded which).

The chain uses TRBV5-1 and TRBJ1-1; a weak D match, TRBD1 (5 bases). CDR1 is SGHRS and CDR2 is YFSETQ in the germline V gene. The CDR3 is made up of 14 amino acids. Trimming pared 0 bases from V and 4 bases from J, leaving 10 bases between. In DNA, the CDR3 is TGCGCCAGCAGCTTGGGGGTACAGGCCACTGAAGCTTTCTTT. It specifies CASSLGVQATEAFF.

The chain couples TRBV2 to TRBJ2-7; no definite D call. Germline CDR1 reads SNHLY; CDR2 reads FYNNEI. CDR3 size: 15 residues. V was pared by 4 bases and J by 3 bases, with 16 bases between. The CDR3 sequence: CASSGSLGLIYEQYF. The CDR3 DNA sequence: TGTGCCAGCAGTGGATCGTTAGGTCTGATCTACGAGCAGTACTTC.

V and J are TRBV20-1 and TRBJ2-3, with D hard to call. This CDR3 region has 13 residues. Germline-derived CDR1 and CDR2 are DFQATT and SNEGSKA (reference sequence). The V and J ends lost 4 bases and 6 bases respectively, with 14 bases between them. CDR3 protein: CSAISLGWDTQYF. Here the CDR3 DNA reads TGCAGTGCTATCTCTCTGGGCTGGGATACGCAGTATTTT.

This chain uses TRBV24-1 with TRBJ2-5; D possibly corresponds to TRBD2 (5 bases). In germline, CDR1 is KGHDR, CDR2 SFDVKD. V lost 9 bases and J 1 base, leaving 14 bases between the germline ends. The CDR3 loop spans 14 amino acids. The CDR3 DNA reads as TGTGCCACCCGCGAGGGCGGCAGCCAAGAGACCCAGTACTTC. Translated, it gives CATREGGSQETQYF.

The chain carries TRBV19 and TRBJ1-5; D is undetermined. The ends were cut back, 3 bases at V and 0 bases at J, with 18 bases in the middle. The CDR3 is 18 residues long. Germline lookup yields CDR1 LNHDA and CDR2 SQIVND (reference sequence). The CDR3 loop is CASSIGIGRSDSNQPQHF. The CDR3 DNA follows: TGTGCCAGTAGTATTGGGATCGGACGGTCAGATAGCAATCAGCCCCAGCATTTT.

This clonotype occurred a few times. The chain carries TRBV7-3 and TRBJ2-1; TRBD2 matches at 9 bases. The CDR3 is 14 amino acids. Per the germline V gene, CDR1 is SGHTA and CDR2 is FQGTGA. The J segment lost 7 bases and the V segment lost 2 bases, leaving 3 bases of the junction unmatched. In DNA, the CDR3 is TGTGCCAGCAGCTTACAGGGACTAGCAAATGAGCAGTTCTTC. Amino acid sequence: CASSLQGLANEQFF.

This clonotype has more than one count but fewer than ten. The CDR3 here is CASSSPRQGSTDTQYF. CDR3 nucleotides: TGTGCCAGCAGTTCCCCGAGACAGGGCAGCACAGATACGCAGTATTTT. The V gene is TRBV27, the J gene TRBJ2-3; TRBD1 matches 7 bases. Germline CDR1 MNHEY, CDR2 SMNVEV (reference sequence). The CDR3 totals 16 residues. J lost 0 bases, V lost 4 bases, and 7 bases had no gene match.

This clonotype appeared a few times. V gene TRBV12-3 or TRBV12-4 combines with J gene TRBJ1-2; D is undetermined. The V gene lost 2 bases and the J gene lost 8 bases, with 12 bases spanning the gap. The CDR3 length is 13 residues. DNA of the CDR3: TGTGCCAGCAGTTTATCATCACGCTACGGCTACACCTTC. It translates to CASSLSSRYGYTF.

This clonotype showed up many times. The chain carries TRBV7-9 and TRBJ1-6; 8 nucleotides align to TRBD1. The trim removed 4 bases at V and 8 bases at J, leaving 4 bases unmatched. The CDR3 sequence is 14 residues long. The germline gives CDR1 SEHNR, CDR2 FQNEAQ (reference sequence). The CDR3 loop reads CASSSTGGHSPLHF. CDR3 bases: TGTGCCAGCAGCTCAACAGGGGGGCATTCACCCCTCCACTTT. The whole variable domain, filled in from reference TRBV7-9 and TRBJ1-6, reads DTGVSQNPRHKITKRGQNVTFRCDPISEHNRLYWYRQTLGQGPEFLTYFQNEAQLEKSRLLSDRFSAERPKGSFSTLEIQRTEQGDSAMYLCASSSTGGHSPLHFGNGTRLTVT.

In its sample, this clonotype was seen a few times. The CDR3 DNA is TGCGCCAGCAGCTCGACAGGGGGCGAGGGCAATCAGCCCCAGCATTTT. Translating it yields CASSSTGGEGNQPQHF. The V and J genes are TRBV5-1 and TRBJ1-5, with 10 nucleotides matching TRBD1. Germline-derived CDR1 and CDR2 are SGHRS and YFSETQ. This CDR3 has 16 residues. V was clipped by 3 bases and J by 2 bases; unmatched bases: 5.

This clonotype was detected a few times. This rearrangement joins TRBV6-1 to TRBJ1-6; 8 bases line up with TRBD1. The CDR3 has 15 amino acids. From germline, CDR1 is MNHNS and CDR2 SASEGT. The J segment lost 7 bases and the V segment lost 5 bases, leaving 7 bases of the junction unmatched. This CDR3 is CASSIGQGRNSPLHF. CDR3 DNA sequence: TGTGCCAGCAGTATAGGACAGGGACGAAATTCACCCCTCCACTTT.

This clonotype was counted ten times or more. V gene TRBV12-3 or TRBV12-4 combines with J gene TRBJ2-1; TRBD2 aligns across 9 bases. The CDR3 is 15 amino acids. The junction had 9 bases not matched to a gene; V was cut back by 6 bases and J by 6 bases. CDR3: CASRQRLADVNEQFF. In DNA, the CDR3 is TGTGCCAGCAGGCAGAGACTAGCGGACGTCAATGAGCAGTTCTTC.